The entry that follows covers one T cell receptor beta chain sequence. Antigen unknown. These data belong to a study of T cell repertoires in ileal Crohn's disease. Study-level information: About half of patients got postoperative therapy: around ten thiopurines, around 19 anti-TNF. Study conclusions and caveats: Active smokers at surgery had more clonal expansions than non-smokers. All patients with clonality above 26.8% had endoscopic recurrence.

TCRB immunosequencing input was roughly 500 nanograms of biopsy DNA per sample. The data were produced by immunoSEQ multiplex PCR, yet TCRdb's version contains in-frame clones alone and is incomplete. The profile covers more than 4,000 clones, with over 65% appearing a single time and more than 15% taken by the ten largest. The CDR3 loop spans 16 amino acids. V lost 4 bases to trimming and J lost 4 bases, with 17 bases between them. Germline V gene lookup returns CDR1 SGDLS and CDR2 YYNGEE. This sequence originates from an adult with Crohn's disease. The sequenced material came from ileal tissue. The chain uses TRBV9 and TRBJ2-2; the D gene is possibly TRBD1 (5 bases). The CDR3 region is CASSMIRGPGTGELFF. CDR3 nucleotide sequence: TGTGCCAGCAGCATGATAAGGGGTCCGGGCACCGGGGAGCTGTTTTTT. The complete variable domain, with remaining parts taken from reference TRBV9 and TRBJ2-2, reads DSGVTQTPKHLITATGQRVTLRCSPRSGDLSVYWYQQSLDQGLQFLIQYYNGEERAKGNILERFSAQQFPDLHSELNLSSLELGDSALYFCASSMIRGPGTGELFFGEGSRLTVL.